The clone carrying this T cell receptor (beta chain) came up a few times. What it binds is not known. These data are taken from a study of T cell repertoires in cytomegalovirus infection. In the study overall: Selected CMV epitopes included recently identified HLA-C-restricted ones as well as well-studied HLA-B-restricted ones. Study-level points and caveats: Ex vivo, HLA-C-restricted CMV-specific TCR beta clonotypes prevailed over the rest of the response. Frequencies of public TCR beta families were cumulated, and this identified carriers of CMV plus the relevant HLA.

Germline V gene data show CDR1 as SGHRS and CDR2 as YFSETQ. This CDR3 is 15 amino acids long. J gave up 0 bases and V 2 bases, and 1 base lay outside the gene matches. TCRdb analysed the reads with MiXCR anew, one entry per CDR3 protein. This sample has approximately 730,000 distinct CDR3 sequences, with almost 30% found just once. The sequencing used cultured CD8+ T cells from PBMCs, collected from culture after CMV antigen stimulation. The V gene is TRBV5-1, the J gene TRBJ2-2; 7 bases agree with TRBD1. The source is a human donor in good health (CMV status not recorded). Some clones in this sample may be carry-over from other donors' samples. The CDR3 sequence is CASSFGQANTGELFF. CDR3 coding DNA: TGCGCCAGCAGCTTCGGACAGGCGAACACCGGGGAGCTGTTTTTT.